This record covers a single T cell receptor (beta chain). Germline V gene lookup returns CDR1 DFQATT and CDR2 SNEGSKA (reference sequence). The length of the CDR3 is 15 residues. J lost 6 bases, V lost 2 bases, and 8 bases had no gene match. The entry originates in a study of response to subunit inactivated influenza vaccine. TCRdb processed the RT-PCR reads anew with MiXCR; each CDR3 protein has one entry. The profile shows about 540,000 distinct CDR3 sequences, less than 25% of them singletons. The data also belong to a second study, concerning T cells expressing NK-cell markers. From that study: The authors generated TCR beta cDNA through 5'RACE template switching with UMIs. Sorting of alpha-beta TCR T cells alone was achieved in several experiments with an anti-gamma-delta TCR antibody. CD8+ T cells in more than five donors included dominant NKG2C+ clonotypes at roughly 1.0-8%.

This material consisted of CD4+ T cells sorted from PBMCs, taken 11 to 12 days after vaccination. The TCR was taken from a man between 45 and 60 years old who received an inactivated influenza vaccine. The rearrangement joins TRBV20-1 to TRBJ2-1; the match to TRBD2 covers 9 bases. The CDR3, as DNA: TGCAGTGCTAGACAACCTGGCGGGAGGGCCAATGAGCAGTTCTTC. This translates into CSARQPGGRANEQFF.